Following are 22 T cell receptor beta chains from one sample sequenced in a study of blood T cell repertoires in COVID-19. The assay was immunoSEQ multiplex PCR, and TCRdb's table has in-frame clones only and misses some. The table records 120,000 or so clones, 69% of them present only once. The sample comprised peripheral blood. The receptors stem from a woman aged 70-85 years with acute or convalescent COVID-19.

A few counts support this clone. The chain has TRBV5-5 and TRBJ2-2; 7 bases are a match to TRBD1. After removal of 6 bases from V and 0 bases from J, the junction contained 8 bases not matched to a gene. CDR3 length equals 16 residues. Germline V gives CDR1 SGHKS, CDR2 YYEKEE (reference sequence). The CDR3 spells CASKGQPTANTGELFF. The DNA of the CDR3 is TGTGCCAGCAAGGGACAGCCTACTGCGAACACCGGGGAGCTGTTTTTT.

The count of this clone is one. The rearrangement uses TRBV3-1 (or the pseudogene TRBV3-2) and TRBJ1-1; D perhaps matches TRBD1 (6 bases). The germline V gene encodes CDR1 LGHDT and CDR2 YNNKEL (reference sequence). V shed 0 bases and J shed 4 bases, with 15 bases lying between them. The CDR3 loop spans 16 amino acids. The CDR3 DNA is TGTGCCAGCAGCCAAGACAGGGGAAGGTGGAGCACTGAAGCTTTCTTT. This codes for CASSQDRGRWSTEAFF.

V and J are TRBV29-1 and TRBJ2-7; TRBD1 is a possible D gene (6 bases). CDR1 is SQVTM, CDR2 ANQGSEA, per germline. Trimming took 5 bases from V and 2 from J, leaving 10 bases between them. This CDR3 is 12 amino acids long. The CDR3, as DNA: TGCAGCGTTCAAACAGGGCCCTACGAGCAGTACTTC. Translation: CSVQTGPYEQYF.

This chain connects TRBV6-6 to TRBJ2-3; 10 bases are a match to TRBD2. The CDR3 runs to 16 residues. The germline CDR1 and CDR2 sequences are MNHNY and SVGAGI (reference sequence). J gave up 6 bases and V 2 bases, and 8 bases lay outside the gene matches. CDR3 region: CASSYPSERGGDTQYF. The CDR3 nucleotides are TGTGCCAGCAGTTACCCCAGCGAGCGGGGGGGGGATACGCAGTATTTT.

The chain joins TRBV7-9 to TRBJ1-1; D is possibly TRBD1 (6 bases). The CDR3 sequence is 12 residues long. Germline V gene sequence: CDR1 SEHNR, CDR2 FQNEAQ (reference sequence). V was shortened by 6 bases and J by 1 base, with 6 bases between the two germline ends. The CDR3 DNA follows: TGTGCCAGCAGAGGGGGGAACACTGAAGCTTTCTTT. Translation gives CASRGGNTEAFF.

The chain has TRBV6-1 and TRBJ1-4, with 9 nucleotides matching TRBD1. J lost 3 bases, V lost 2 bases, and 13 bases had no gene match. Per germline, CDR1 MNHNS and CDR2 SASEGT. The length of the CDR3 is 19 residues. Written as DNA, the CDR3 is TGTGCCAGCAGTGAAAGGTTTAGGGGACAGGGTTCGCCTAATGAAAAACTGTTTTTT. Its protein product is CASSERFRGQGSPNEKLFF.

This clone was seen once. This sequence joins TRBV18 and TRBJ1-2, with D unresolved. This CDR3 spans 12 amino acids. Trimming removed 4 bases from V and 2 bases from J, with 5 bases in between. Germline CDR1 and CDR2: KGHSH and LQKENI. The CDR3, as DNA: TGTGCCAGCTCACAACAGAACTATGGCTACACCTTC. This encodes CASSQQNYGYTF.

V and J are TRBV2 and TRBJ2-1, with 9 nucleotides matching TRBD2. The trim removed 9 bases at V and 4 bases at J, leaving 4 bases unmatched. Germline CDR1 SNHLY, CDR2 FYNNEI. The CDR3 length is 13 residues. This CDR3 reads CASRLAAYNEQFF. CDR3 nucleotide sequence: TGTGCCAGTAGACTAGCGGCATACAATGAGCAGTTCTTC. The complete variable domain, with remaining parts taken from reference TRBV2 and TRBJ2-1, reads EPEVTQTPSHQVTQMGQEVILRCVPISNHLYFYWYRQILGQKVEFLVSFYNNEISEKSEIFDDQFSVERPDGSNFTLKIRSTKLEDSAMYFCASRLAAYNEQFFGPGTRLTVL.

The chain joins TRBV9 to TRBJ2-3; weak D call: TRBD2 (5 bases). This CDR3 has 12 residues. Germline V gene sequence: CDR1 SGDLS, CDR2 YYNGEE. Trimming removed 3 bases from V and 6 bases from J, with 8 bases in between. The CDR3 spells CASSGTGDTQYF. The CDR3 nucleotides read TGTGCCAGCAGCGGGACGGGGGATACGCAGTATTTT.

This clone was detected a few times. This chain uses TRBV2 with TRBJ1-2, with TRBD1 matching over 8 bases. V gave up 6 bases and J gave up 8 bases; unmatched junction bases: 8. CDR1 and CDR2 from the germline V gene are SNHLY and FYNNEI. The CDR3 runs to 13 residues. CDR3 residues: CASSPRTGRGYTF. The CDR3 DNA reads TGTGCCAGCAGCCCCCGGACAGGGCGAGGCTACACCTTC. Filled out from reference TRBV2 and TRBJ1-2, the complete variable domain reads EPEVTQTPSHQVTQMGQEVILRCVPISNHLYFYWYRQILGQKVEFLVSFYNNEISEKSEIFDDQFSVERPDGSNFTLKIRSTKLEDSAMYFCASSPRTGRGYTFGSGTRLTVV.

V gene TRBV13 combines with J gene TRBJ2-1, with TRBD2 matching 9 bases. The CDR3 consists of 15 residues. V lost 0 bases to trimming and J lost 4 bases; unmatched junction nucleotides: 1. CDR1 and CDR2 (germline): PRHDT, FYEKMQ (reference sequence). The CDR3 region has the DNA TGTGCCAGCAGCTTAGGTGCGGGGGGGTACAATGAGCAGTTCTTC. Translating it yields CASSLGAGGYNEQFF.

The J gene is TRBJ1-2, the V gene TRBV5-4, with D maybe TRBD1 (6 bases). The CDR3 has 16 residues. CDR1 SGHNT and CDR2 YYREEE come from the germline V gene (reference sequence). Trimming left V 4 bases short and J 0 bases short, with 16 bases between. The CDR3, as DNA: TGTGCCAGCAGCCTAACGAACAAGGGGGCTAACTATGGCTACACCTTC. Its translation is CASSLTNKGANYGYTF. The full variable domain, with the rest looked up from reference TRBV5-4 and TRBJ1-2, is ETGVTQSPTHLIKTRGQQVTLRCSSQSGHNTVSWYQQALGQGPQFIFQYYREEENGRGNFPPRFSGLQFPNYSSELNVNALELDDSALYLCASSLTNKGANYGYTFGSGTRLTVV.

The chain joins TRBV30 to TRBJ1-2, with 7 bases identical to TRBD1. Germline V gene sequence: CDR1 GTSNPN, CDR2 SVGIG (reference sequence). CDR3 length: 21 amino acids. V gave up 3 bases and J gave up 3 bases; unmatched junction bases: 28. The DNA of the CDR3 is TGTGCCTGGAGGGGAGCGGAGCCAGGGGGGCATTTCTTCGTACTGGACTATGGCTACACCTTC. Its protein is CAWRGAEPGGHFFVLDYGYTF.

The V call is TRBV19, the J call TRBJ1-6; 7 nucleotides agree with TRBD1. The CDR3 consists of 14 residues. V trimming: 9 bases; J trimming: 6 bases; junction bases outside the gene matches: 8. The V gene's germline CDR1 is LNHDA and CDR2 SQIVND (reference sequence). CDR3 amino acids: CASKPTGVNSPLHF. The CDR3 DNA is TGTGCCAGCAAACCTACAGGGGTTAATTCACCCCTCCACTTT.

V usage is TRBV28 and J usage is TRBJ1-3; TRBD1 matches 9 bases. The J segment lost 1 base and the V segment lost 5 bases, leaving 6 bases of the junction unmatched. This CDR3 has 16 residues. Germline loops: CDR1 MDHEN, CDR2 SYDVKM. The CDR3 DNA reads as TGTGCCAGCAGTCTACGGACAGGGGTGTCTGGAAACACCATATATTTT. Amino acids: CASSLRTGVSGNTIYF.

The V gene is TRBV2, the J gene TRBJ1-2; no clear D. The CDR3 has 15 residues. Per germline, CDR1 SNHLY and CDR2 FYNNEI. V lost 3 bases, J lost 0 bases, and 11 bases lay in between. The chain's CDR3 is CASSDSQNPNYGYTF. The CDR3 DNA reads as TGTGCCAGCAGTGATAGCCAGAACCCTAACTATGGCTACACCTTC.

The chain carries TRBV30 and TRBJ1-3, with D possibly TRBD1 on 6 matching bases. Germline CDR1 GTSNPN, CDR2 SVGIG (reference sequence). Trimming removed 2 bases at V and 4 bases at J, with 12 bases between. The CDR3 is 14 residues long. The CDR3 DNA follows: TGTGCCTGGAGTACAGGGTCGGGGGGAAACACCATATATTTT. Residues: CAWSTGSGGNTIYF.

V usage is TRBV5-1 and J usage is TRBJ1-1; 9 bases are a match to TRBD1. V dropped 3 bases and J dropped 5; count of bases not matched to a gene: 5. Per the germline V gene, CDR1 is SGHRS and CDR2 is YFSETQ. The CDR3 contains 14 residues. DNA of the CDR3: TGCGCCAGCAGCTCACAGGGGGCTCTAACTGAAGCTTTCTTT. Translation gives CASSSQGALTEAFF.

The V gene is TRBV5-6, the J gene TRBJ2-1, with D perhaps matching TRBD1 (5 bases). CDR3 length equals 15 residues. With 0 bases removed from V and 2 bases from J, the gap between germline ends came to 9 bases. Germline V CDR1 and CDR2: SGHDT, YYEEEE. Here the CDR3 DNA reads TGTGCCAGCAGCTTGGCTGGGGCTCCCTACAATGAGCAGTTCTTC. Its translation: CASSLAGAPYNEQFF. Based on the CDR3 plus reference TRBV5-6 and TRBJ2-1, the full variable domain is DAGVTQSPTHLIKTRGQQVTLRCSPKSGHDTVSWYQQALGQGPQFIFQYYEEEERQRGNFPDRFSGHQFPNYSSELNVNALLLGDSALYLCASSLAGAPYNEQFFGPGTRLTVL.

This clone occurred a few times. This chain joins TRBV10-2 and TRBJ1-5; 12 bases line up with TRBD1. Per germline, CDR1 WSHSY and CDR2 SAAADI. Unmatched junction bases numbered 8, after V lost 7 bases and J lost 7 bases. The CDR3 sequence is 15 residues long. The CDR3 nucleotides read TGCGCCAGCATGAGCGGGACAGGGGGCGAACAGCCCCAGCATTTT. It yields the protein CASMSGTGGEQPQHF.

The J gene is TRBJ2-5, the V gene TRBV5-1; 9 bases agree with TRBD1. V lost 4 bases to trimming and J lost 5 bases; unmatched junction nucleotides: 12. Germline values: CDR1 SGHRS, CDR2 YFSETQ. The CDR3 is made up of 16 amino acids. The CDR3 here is CASSLRGQGFGETQYF. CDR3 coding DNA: TGCGCCAGCAGCCTGAGGGGACAGGGATTCGGGGAGACCCAGTACTTC.

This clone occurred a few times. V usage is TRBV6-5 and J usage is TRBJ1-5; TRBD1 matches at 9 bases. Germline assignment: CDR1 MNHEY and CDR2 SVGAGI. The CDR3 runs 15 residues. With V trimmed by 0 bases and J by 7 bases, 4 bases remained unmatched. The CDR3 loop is CASSYSMDRGQPQHF. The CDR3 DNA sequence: TGTGCCAGCAGTTACTCGATGGACAGGGGACAGCCCCAGCATTTT.